The sample holds one count of the clone carrying this T cell receptor beta chain. Its antigen is currently unknown. The length of the CDR3 is 14 residues. Germline V CDR1 and CDR2: SNHLY, FYNNEI. The sample belongs to a study of cytomegalovirus exposure and HLA in healthy donors. Study-level findings and limits: Reportedly, cytomegalovirus status was diagnosed with high sensitivity and specificity. The investigators catalogued 150 to 200 TCR beta chains as cytomegalovirus-associated.

Primers included in the PCR were 60 Vbeta and 13 Jbeta primers. In the source study's methods: There were 80 million to 95 million unique TCR beta chains by a later count, and about 12 million of them were shared. Measured with immunoSEQ multiplex PCR; TCRdb has only the in-frame clones, and not every one. Clone size and V and J calls were adopted from that table, with D and trimming inferred from the DNA. The sample carries 98,000 or so clones, more than 60% recorded once. The source of this sequence is a human donor in good health. The sequencing sample was made of PBMCs. The J gene is TRBJ2-5, the V gene TRBV2, with TRBD2 identical over 8 bases. The J call may be incorrect, as the DNA end agrees better with TRBJ2-7. The CDR3 bases are TGTGCCAGCACCCCCTTAGCGGGACGCGGCGAGCAGTACTTC. Translated, it gives CASTPLAGRGEQYF.